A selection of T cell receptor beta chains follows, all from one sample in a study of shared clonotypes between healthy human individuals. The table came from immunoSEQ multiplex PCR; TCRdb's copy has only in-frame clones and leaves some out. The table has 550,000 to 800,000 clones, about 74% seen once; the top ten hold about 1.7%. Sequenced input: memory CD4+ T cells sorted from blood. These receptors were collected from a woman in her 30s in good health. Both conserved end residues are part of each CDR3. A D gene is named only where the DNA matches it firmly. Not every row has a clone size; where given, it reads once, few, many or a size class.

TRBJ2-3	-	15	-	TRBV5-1	CASSSREPRVDTQYF	TGCGCCAGCAGCTCGCGGGAACCTCGGGTAGATACGCAGTATTTT
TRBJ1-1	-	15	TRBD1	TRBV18	CASSERTGPNTEAFF	TGTGCCAGCTCAGAGAGGACAGGGCCCAACACTGAAGCTTTCTTT
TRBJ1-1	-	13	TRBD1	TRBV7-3	CASSLKTGVEAFF	TGTGCCAGCAGTTTAAAGACAGGGGTGGAAGCTTTCTTT
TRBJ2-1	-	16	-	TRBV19	CASSSRPRSSYNEQFF	TGTGCCAGTAGTTCCCGACCCCGGAGCTCCTACAATGAGCAGTTCTTC
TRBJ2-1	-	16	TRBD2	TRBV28	CASSVAGVTSYNEQFF	TGTGCCAGCAGTGTAGCGGGAGTAACGTCCTACAATGAGCAGTTCTTC
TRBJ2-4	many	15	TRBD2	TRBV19	CASSPGGTLKNIQYF	TGTGCCAGTAGTCCGGGGGGGACCCTAAAAAACATTCAGTACTTC
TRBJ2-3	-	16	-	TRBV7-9	CASSLVLRGGTDTQYF	TGTGCCAGCAGCTTAGTTTTGAGGGGCGGGACAGATACGCAGTATTTT
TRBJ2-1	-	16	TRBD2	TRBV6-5	CASSYPGLAGVNEQFF	TGTGCCAGCAGTTACCCCGGACTAGCGGGAGTAAATGAGCAGTTCTTC
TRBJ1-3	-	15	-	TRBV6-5	CASRGERTKGNTIYF	TGTGCCAGCAGGGGGGAGAGGACCAAAGGAAACACCATATATTTT
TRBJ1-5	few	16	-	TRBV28	CASSLSGIEVAQPQHF	TGTGCCAGCAGTTTATCTGGGATTGAAGTTGCTCAGCCCCAGCATTTT
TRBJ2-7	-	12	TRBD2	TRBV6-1	CASSEGRGAPTF	TGTGCCAGCAGTGAAGGGCGGGGGGCCCCCACCTTC
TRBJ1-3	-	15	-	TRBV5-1	CASSQTANSGNTIYF	TGCGCCAGCAGCCAGACAGCCAACTCTGGAAACACCATATATTTT
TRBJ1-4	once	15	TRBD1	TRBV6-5	CASSYSRGPNEKLFF	TGTGCCAGCAGTTACTCGAGGGGGCCGAATGAAAAACTGTTTTTT
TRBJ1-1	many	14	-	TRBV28	CASSPAWGNTEAFF	TGTGCCAGCAGTCCCGCGTGGGGGAACACTGAAGCTTTCTTT
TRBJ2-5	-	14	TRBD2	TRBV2	CASSDWLAGLTQYF	TGTGCCAGCAGTGATTGGCTAGCGGGACTCACCCAGTACTTC
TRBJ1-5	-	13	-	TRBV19	CASSLILNQPQHF	TGTGCCAGTAGTTTGATACTGAATCAGCCCCAGCATTTT
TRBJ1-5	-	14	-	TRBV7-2	CASSSAGGGQPQHF	TGTGCCAGCAGCTCCGCCGGGGGGGGTCAGCCCCAGCATTTT
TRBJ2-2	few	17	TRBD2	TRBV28	CASSFSGRDFNTGELFF	TGTGCCAGCAGTTTTAGCGGGAGGGATTTCAACACCGGGGAGCTGTTTTTT
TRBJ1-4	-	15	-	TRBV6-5	CASSPAGTGGEKLFF	TGTGCCAGCAGTCCCGCCGGGACTGGGGGTGAAAAACTGTTTTTT